The rows below give T cell receptor beta chains drawn from one sample of a study of regulatory T cells in long-lasting Graves disease. One entry per CDR3 protein, called by TCRdb with MiXCR from the multiplex PCR reads. The sample lists a few hundred thousand distinct CDR3 sequences; under 25% were seen once. This sample comprised peripheral blood mononuclear cells (PBMCs), obtained when the disease was refractory, from a patient treated with antithyroid drugs. Source of these receptors: a female donor with Graves disease. The CDR3 runs from the conserved cysteine through the conserved F or W. Fields, in order: J gene, V gene, CDR3 length, clone size, D gene, CDR3 DNA, CDR3 protein. A D gene is named only where the DNA matches it firmly. Clone sizes are given selectively: once, few, many, or a class where the clone is expanded.

TRBJ1-2 | TRBV7-8 | 16 | many | NA | TGTGCCAGCAGCACCGTGTCTCCGGCGGACCACTATGGCTACACCTTC | CASSTVSPADHYGYTF
TRBJ2-5 | TRBV6-5 | 14 | many | NA | TGTGCCAGCAGTTACATCGGGACCCAAGAGACCCAGTACTTC | CASSYIGTQETQYF
TRBJ1-5 | TRBV6-5 | 13 | many | NA | TGTGCCAGCAGTTACGAAGAACATGAGCCCCAGCATTTT | CASSYEEHEPQHF
TRBJ2-4 | TRBV7-9 | 16 | many | NA | TGTGCCAGCAGCCCTTTTCTCAAGTTAGCCAAAAACATTCAGTACTTC | CASSPFLKLAKNIQYF
TRBJ2-3 | TRBV11-2 | 12 | few | NA | TGTGCCAGCAGCAAAGACGCCGATACGCAGTATTTT | CASSKDADTQYF
TRBJ2-7 | TRBV2 | 13 | many | NA | TGTGCCAGCAGTGAAAACCCAGGGAACGAGCAGTACTTC | CASSENPGNEQYF
TRBJ1-5 | TRBV6-4 | 15 | few | NA | TGTGCCAGCCGGGTGGGCCTCGATAGCAATCAGCCCCAGCATTTT | CASRVGLDSNQPQHF
TRBJ1-5 | TRBV10-3 | 13 | NA | NA | TGTGCCGTGGGGAGGGCAGACAATCAGCCCCAGCATTTT | CAVGRADNQPQHF
TRBJ1-3 | TRBV5-1 | 15 | NA | TRBD1 | TGCGCCAGCAGCGGGACAGGCGACTCTGGAAACACCATATATTTT | CASSGTGDSGNTIYF
TRBJ1-1 | TRBV3-1 | 15 | many | NA | TGTGCCAGCAGCCTTTTAGGACAACAGAACACTGAAGCTTTCTTT | CASSLLGQQNTEAFF
TRBJ1-5 | TRBV6-1 | 14 | few | NA | TGTGCCAGCAGTCCCAGTGGGGGTGATCGGCCCCAGCATTTT | CASSPSGGDRPQHF
TRBJ2-7 | TRBV10-3 | 13 | many | TRBD1 | TGTGCCATCGGGAAGGGACAGGACGGCGAGCAGTACTTC | CAIGKGQDGEQYF
TRBJ1-2 | TRBV7-2 | 14 | many | NA | TGTGCCAGCAGCAGCTACAGGGCTAACTATGGCTACACCTTC | CASSSYRANYGYTF
TRBJ2-1 | TRBV29-1 | 13 | NA | NA | TGCAGCGTCGGCTTCGGCGGAAACAATGAGCAGTTCTTC | CSVGFGGNNEQFF